Listed here are 13 T cell receptor beta chains from one sample, sequenced in a study of T cell clusters in autoimmune cytopenias. One tube held mixed TRB-A and TRB-B primer pools for touch-down PCR. TCRdb reprocessed the multiplex PCR reads, keeping one entry per CDR3 protein, no DNA. The sample is made up of approximately 12,000 distinct CDR3 sequences, and the top ten hold about 3.5% of it. Tens of thousands of genome equivalents of blood DNA were amplified for TRB. The same sample was also studied in work on T cell repertoires in aging, cancer and after chemotherapy.

Specimen: peripheral blood. These receptor sequences come from a human donor in good health.

V gene TRBV20-1 combines with J gene TRBJ1-6; TCRdb proposes TRBD1, but this gene call is untestable without DNA. The CDR3 consists of 16 residues. Germline CDR1 and CDR2: DFQATT and SNEGSKA (reference sequence). CDR3 sequence reads: CSAPPRESSYNSPLHF.

V gene TRBV30 combines with J gene TRBJ1-6; with no DNA, the TCRdb D assignment of TRBD1 cannot be verified. CDR1 and CDR2 from the germline V gene are GTSNPN and SVGIG (reference sequence). The CDR3 length is 13 residues. This chain's CDR3 is CAWNSRENSPLHF.

This rearrangement joins TRBV7-9 to TRBJ2-1; TCRdb outputs TRBD2, but without DNA this stays unchecked. The V gene's germline CDR1 is SEHNR and CDR2 FQNEAQ (reference sequence). There are 17 residues in the CDR3. This chain's CDR3 is CASSLAQAGLSYNEQFF.

By frequency, this clonotype is medium-sized (0.01 to 0.1%). CDR3 sequence reads: CASRPRFGGEAFF. The rearrangement joins TRBV7-9 to TRBJ1-1; TCRdb proposes TRBD1, but this gene call is untestable without DNA. This CDR3 has 13 amino acids. Germline V gives CDR1 SEHNR, CDR2 FQNEAQ (reference sequence).

The chain is built from TRBV6-2 or TRBV6-3 and TRBJ2-5; TCRdb's D call, TRBD1, is unchecked because there is no DNA. The CDR3 contains 13 residues. Germline CDR1 MNHEY, CDR2 SVGEGT. CDR3 region: CASTVTVQETQYF.

V gene TRBV5-4 combines with J gene TRBJ2-3; the TCRdb D gene call, TRBD1, has no DNA to confirm it. This CDR3 region has 17 residues. Germline V lookup: CDR1 SGHNT, CDR2 YYREEE (reference sequence). This CDR3 reads CASSFGRPVESTDTQYF. Full variable domain (outside the CDR3, taken from reference TRBV5-4 and TRBJ2-3): ETGVTQSPTHLIKTRGQQVTLRCSSQSGHNTVSWYQQALGQGPQFIFQYYREEENGRGNFPPRFSGLQFPNYSSELNVNALELDDSALYLCASSFGRPVESTDTQYFGPGTRLTVL.

The V call is TRBV6-1, the J call TRBJ2-3; TCRdb reports TRBD1, a call that lacks DNA to check it against. The CDR3 has 17 residues. The germline V gene encodes CDR1 MNHNS and CDR2 SASEGT. This CDR3 reads CASSYSGRGLSTDTQYF.

This chain links TRBV20-1 with TRBJ2-7; TCRdb lists TRBD2, though no DNA is available to test this call. The CDR3 has 14 amino acids. CDR1 is DFQATT and CDR2 is SNEGSKA in the germline V gene (reference sequence). The CDR3 loop is CSARLAGNSYEQYF.

This clonotype is identified as medium-sized from frequency. This rearrangement joins TRBV29-1 to TRBJ1-2; TCRdb outputs TRBD1, but without DNA this stays unchecked. This CDR3 spans 14 amino acids. Looked up from germline, CDR1 is SQVTM and CDR2 is ANQGSEA. CDR3 sequence: CSVETGGGLRGYTF.

By frequency, this clonotype is medium-sized. J is TRBJ1-1 and V is TRBV6-5; with no DNA, the TCRdb D assignment of TRBD1 cannot be verified. CDR3 length: 15 amino acids. Germline CDR1 is MNHEY and CDR2 is SVGAGI. The CDR3: CASRDDRGGDTEAFF.

The chain combines TRBV18 with TRBJ2-7; the D call from TCRdb, TRBD2, cannot be confirmed without DNA. The CDR3 extends over 15 amino acids. CDR1 KGHSH and CDR2 LQKENI come from the germline V gene. CDR3 protein: CASSPLSGGVHEQYF.

The chain links TRBV12-3 or TRBV12-4 to TRBJ2-1; the D call from TCRdb, TRBD1, cannot be confirmed without DNA. This CDR3 spans 15 amino acids. CDR3: CASSLMGGHGNEQFF.

The rearrangement links TRBV20-1 to TRBJ1-1; the TCRdb call, TRBD1, lacks DNA for checking. This CDR3 spans 12 amino acids. CDR1 is DFQATT, CDR2 SNEGSKA, per germline (reference sequence). CDR3 residues: CSAAPTNTEAFF.